This TCR beta chain appears in the sequencing data of a study of blood T cells in healthy people across ages (dated by TCRdb to the mid-2010s). Regarding the complete study: In model experiments, roughly one uniquely barcoded TCR beta cDNA molecule per two T cells was captured by template switching. The study measured age-related changes in TCR beta repertoire diversity using deep sequencing normalized with unique cDNA molecular identifiers. The donors were split into four age groups: young (average 16 years), middle-aged (more than 35), aged (over 55) and long-lived (approximately 80). To avoid experimental bias, donors of different ages were randomly spread across the sequencing lanes. Using the same blood draw, the study looked at two additional independent replicas of 1 million unique cDNA reads for two donors, one aged 18 to 30 and the other aged 80 or older. The paper's findings and limits, for the study overall: A strong correlation was found between observed TCR beta diversity and the percentage of naive T cells measured by flow cytometry. Compared with the aged group, the long-lived group had more naive CD4+ T cells, fewer expanded clones and increased TCR diversity, suggesting age selection. Observed TCR beta diversity per million T cells fell roughly linearly with age, and a significant reduction was already apparent by age around 40. Because the CMV infection status of the donors was unknown, age-related changes in expanded clonotypes may potentially have been confounded. Estimates of total diversity from one million sequenced T cells were regarded as lower bounds and underestimates. Since profiling was done on bulk unsorted PBMCs, naive and antigen-experienced compartments could not be conclusively compared.

The germline V gene supplies CDR1 LGHNA and CDR2 YSLEER. A distance of 11 bases separates the germline ends of V and J, which lose 0 bases and 0 bases respectively. Taken from cysteine to phenylalanine, the CDR3 has 16 residues. Just the 48-base CDR3 DNA is kept, in frame starting at base 1. Libraries were made using 5' RACE. Sequencing was performed on an Illumina HiSeq 2500. A second PCR of roughly 7 to 11 cycles was run with a J-beta primer mix and a sample-barcoded 5' primer. Each TCR beta cDNA molecule received a unique molecular identifier from a template-switch 5' adaptor carrying 12 random nucleotides. Each sample yielded at least 3 million CDR3-containing paired-end reads. First-strand cDNA was synthesized from all RNA with the Mint cDNA synthesis kit, primed by a TRBC-specific oligonucleotide. All cDNA was treated with uracil-DNA glycosylase and then went through a first 18-cycle PCR with the universal primers M1SS and BC2_uni_R. The study's processing was this. Each sample was normalized by randomly selecting 1 million high-quality reads, each carrying a distinct molecular identifier. Reads with shared molecular identifiers were discarded instead of being binned into consensus sequences. MiTCR, set to a Q25 quality threshold and the strictest error-elimination algorithm, was used for CDR3 identification, clonotype clustering and error correction. A nonparametric unseen species model with Euler transformation was used to estimate lower-bound total TCR beta diversity. The public reads were reanalyzed by TCRdb: fastp trimming at Q25, MiXCR alignment, in-frame beta chains only. Here each entry gathers all rows of one CDR3 protein and keeps the most common genes and DNA. The V and J calls were determined by TCRdb, not by the authors. This sample comprises about 1,500,000 distinct CDR3 sequences, 28% of them detected only once. The ten largest clonotypes hold 7% to 9% of the sample.

Of note for this clonotype: No antigen is known for it. It has no much larger one-base neighbor in the sample; base qualities were not kept.

Donors were around 37 systemically healthy Caucasian individuals from Russia aged roughly 6 to 90 years. About 10 milliliters of peripheral blood were collected from each donor into EDTA-treated Vacutainer tubes. Ficoll-Paque density-gradient centrifugation was used to isolate PBMCs, with at least 6 million obtained per sample. Total RNA was extracted from PBMCs with Trizol reagent, with at least 6 micrograms obtained per sample. Naive CD45RAhigh/CD27high T cell percentages were measured by flow cytometry on a PBMC aliquot from every donor. Sequencing was carried out using blood. Recombination connected TRBV4-3 to TRBJ1-1; no D segment can be confidently identified. The TCR was taken from a woman aged 30 to 39 in good health. In nucleotide form, the sequence is TGCGCCAGCAGCCAAGAAATTAGAGACCTGAACACTGAAGCTTTCTTT. Its protein product is CASSQEIRDLNTEAFF.